This TCR beta chain derives from a study of vaccination and CD4 T cells after COVID-19. Across the whole study: Post-diagnosis, post-COVID samples were collected after a median approximately 100 days, ranging 35 to 161.

For this clonotype: Its matching antigen is unknown.

Sample treatment: approximately nine-day PBMC culture with coronavirus spike peptide pools or control peptides (ViraFEST assay). Wells contained about 2 million PBMCs each, and these were cultured with around 9.6 IU/ml IL-2 and roughly 9.6 ug/ml peptide pools. The length of the CDR3 is 15 residues. Germline CDR1 is SGHVS and CDR2 is FQNEAQ. Trimming left V 2 bases short and J 2 bases short, with 10 bases between. Sequencing of cultured CD4+ T cell DNA used the Oncomine TCR Beta short-read assay. Each CDR3 protein gets one entry after TCRdb re-called the PCR reads with MiXCR. Of roughly 20,000 distinct CDR3 sequences in the sample, more than 50% are singletons; the top ten hold approximately 7.2%.

Material: CD4+ T cells from blood, cultured in vitro. The V gene is TRBV7-8, the J gene TRBJ1-5; tentatively, D is TRBD1 (6 bases). The clonotype was recovered from a human donor who had recovered from COVID-19. The CDR3 loop reads CASSLSRQGNQPQHF. CDR3 sequence (DNA): TGTGCCAGCAGCTTATCAAGACAGGGCAATCAGCCCCAGCATTTT.